Following are 10 T cell receptor beta chains from one sample sequenced in a study of T cell repertoires in cytomegalovirus infection. TCRdb recomputed calls from the reads with MiXCR, one row per CDR3 protein. This table holds fewer than 200,000 distinct CDR3 sequences, approximately 19% found once. The sequencing input was PBMCs. The receptors stem from a human donor in good health (CMV status not recorded). Some clones in this sample may be carry-over from other donors' samples.

V is TRBV7-6 and J is TRBJ2-3; 14 bases fit TRBD2. Trimming took 5 bases from V and 2 from J; bases not matched to a gene: 9. This CDR3 is built from 18 residues. In germline, CDR1 is SGHVS, CDR2 FNYEAQ. In DNA form, the CDR3 reads TGTGCCAGCAGCAGACTAGCGGGGGGGCAACCAAACACAGATACGCAGTATTTT. Translation gives CASSRLAGGQPNTDTQYF.

V usage is TRBV12-3 or TRBV12-4 and J usage is TRBJ1-2; 10 bases are shared with TRBD1. This CDR3 is 14 amino acids long. The J segment lost 6 bases and the V segment lost 4 bases, leaving 5 bases of the junction unmatched. The CDR3 region has the DNA TGTGCCAGCAGTTCGGACAGGGGGAAGAATGGCTACACCTTC. As protein: CASSSDRGKNGYTF.

This clonotype was observed a handful of times. The chain joins TRBV28 to TRBJ2-1, with D tentatively TRBD1 or TRBD2 (6 bases each). Germline CDR1 is MDHEN and CDR2 is SYDVKM. V shed 6 bases and J shed 7 bases, with 16 bases lying between them. The CDR3 runs 14 residues. The CDR3 spells CASRIGQGRNEQFF. CDR3 in DNA: TGTGCCAGCAGGATTGGGCAGGGGAGGAATGAGCAGTTCTTC.

This clonotype was seen repeatedly, ten times or more. The chain carries TRBV7-9 and TRBJ1-1, with TRBD1 matching 11 bases. The germline V gene encodes CDR1 SEHNR and CDR2 FQNEAQ (reference sequence). CDR3 length: 15 amino acids. The ends lost 1 base at V and 6 bases at J; junction bases unmatched: 4. The CDR3 here is CASSLVGQGAPEAFF. The CDR3 nucleotides read TGTGCCAGCAGCTTAGTAGGACAGGGGGCTCCTGAAGCTTTCTTT.

This clonotype was picked up many times. CDR3 residues: CASSLGHLDGVNTEAFF. The CDR3 nucleotides are TGTGCCAGCAGCCTCGGACACCTCGACGGCGTGAACACTGAAGCTTTCTTT. This chain uses TRBV6-1 with TRBJ1-1; tentative D call: TRBD1 (5 bases). Germline CDR1 reads MNHNS; CDR2 reads SASEGT. Trimming cost V 6 bases and J 0 bases, with 20 bases left between them. This CDR3 has 17 residues.

J is TRBJ2-1 and V is TRBV19, with D maybe TRBD1 (6 bases). The CDR3 sequence is 14 residues long. V dropped 7 bases and J dropped 6 bases, with 16 bases sitting between them. Germline loops: CDR1 LNHDA, CDR2 SQIVND (reference sequence). CDR3 in amino acids: CASTDPDRRNEQFF. In DNA form, the CDR3 reads TGTGCCAGTACCGACCCGGACAGACGCAATGAGCAGTTCTTC.

This chain links TRBV5-1 with TRBJ1-4, with D possibly TRBD1 on 5 matching bases. Germline CDR1 reads SGHRS; CDR2 reads YFSETQ. This CDR3 spans 14 amino acids. Trimming shortened V by 4 bases and J by 4 bases, and 11 bases separated the two germline ends. The CDR3 nucleotides read TGCGCCAGCAGCCCACGGACATATAATGAAAAACTGTTTTTT. The encoded protein is CASSPRTYNEKLFF.

This clonotype was seen repeatedly, ten times or more. CDR3 residues: CASSLDRGRDTQYF. The CDR3 DNA reads as TGTGCCAGCAGCTTAGACAGGGGGAGAGATACGCAGTATTTT. The rearrangement joins TRBV7-8 to TRBJ2-3, with 8 bases fitting TRBD1. The germline V gene has CDR1 SGHVS and CDR2 FQNEAQ. Trimming at V came to 1 base and at J to 5 bases, leaving 2 bases not matched to a gene. This CDR3 has 14 amino acids.

This chain links TRBV28 with TRBJ1-2, with 7 bases aligning to TRBD1. V trimming: 8 bases; J trimming: 5 bases; junction bases outside the gene matches: 5. Looked up from germline, CDR1 is MDHEN and CDR2 is SYDVKM. The CDR3 length is 12 residues. CDR3 protein: CASLQGQYGYTF. The CDR3 DNA reads as TGTGCCAGCCTCCAGGGACAGTATGGCTACACCTTC.

In its sample, this clonotype was seen a few times. The gene calls are TRBV24-1 and TRBJ2-6; a possible D gene is TRBD1 (5 bases). Germline CDR1 and CDR2: KGHDR and SFDVKD. The CDR3 consists of 16 residues. Trimming removed 4 bases from V and 1 base from J, with 10 bases in between. DNA of the CDR3: TGTGCCACCAGTGACCCCGCAGGGTCTGGGGCCAACGTCCTGACTTTC. It translates to CATSDPAGSGANVLTF.